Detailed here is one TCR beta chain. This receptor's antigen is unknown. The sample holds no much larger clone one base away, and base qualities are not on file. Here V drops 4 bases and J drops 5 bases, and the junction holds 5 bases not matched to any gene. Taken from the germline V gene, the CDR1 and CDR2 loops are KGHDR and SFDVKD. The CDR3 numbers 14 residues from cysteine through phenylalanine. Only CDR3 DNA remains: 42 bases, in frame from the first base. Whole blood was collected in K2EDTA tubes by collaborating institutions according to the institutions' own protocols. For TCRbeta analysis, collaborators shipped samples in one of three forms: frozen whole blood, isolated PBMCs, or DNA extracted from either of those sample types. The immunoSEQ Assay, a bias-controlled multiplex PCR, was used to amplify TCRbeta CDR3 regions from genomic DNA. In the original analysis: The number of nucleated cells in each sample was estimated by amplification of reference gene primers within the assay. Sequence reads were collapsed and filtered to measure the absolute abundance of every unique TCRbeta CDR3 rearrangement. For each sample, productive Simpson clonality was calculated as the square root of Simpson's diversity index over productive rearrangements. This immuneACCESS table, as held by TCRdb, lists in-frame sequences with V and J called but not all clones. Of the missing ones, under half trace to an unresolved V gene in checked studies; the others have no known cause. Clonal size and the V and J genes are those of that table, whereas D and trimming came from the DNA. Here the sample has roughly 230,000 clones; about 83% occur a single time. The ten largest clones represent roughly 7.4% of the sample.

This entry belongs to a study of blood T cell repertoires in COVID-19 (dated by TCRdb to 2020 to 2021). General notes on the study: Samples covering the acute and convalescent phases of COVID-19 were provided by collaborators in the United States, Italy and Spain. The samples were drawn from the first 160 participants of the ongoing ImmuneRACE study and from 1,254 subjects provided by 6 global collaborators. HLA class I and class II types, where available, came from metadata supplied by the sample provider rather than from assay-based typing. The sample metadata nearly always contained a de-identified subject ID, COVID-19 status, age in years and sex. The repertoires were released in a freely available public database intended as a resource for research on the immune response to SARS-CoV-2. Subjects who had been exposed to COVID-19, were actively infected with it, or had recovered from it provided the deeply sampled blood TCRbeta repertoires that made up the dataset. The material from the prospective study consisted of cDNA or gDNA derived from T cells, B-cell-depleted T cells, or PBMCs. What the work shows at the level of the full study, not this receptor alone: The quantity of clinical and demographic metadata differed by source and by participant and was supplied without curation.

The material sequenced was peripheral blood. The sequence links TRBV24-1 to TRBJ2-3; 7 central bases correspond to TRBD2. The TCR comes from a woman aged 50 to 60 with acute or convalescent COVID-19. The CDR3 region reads CATSDPGRGDTQYF. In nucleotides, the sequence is TGTGCCACCAGTGACCCTGGGAGGGGAGATACGCAGTATTTT.